Below are 11 T cell receptor beta chains sequenced from a single sample in a study of shared clonotypes between healthy human individuals. Sequencing was performed with immunoSEQ multiplex PCR; in TCRdb, only in-frame clones are kept and a portion is missing. The table records under 2,500,000 clones, roughly 95% of them present only once. Sequencing was done on a sample of naive CD4+ T cells sorted from blood. The subset here: CD45RA+ positively selected. These receptors all come from a man between 18 and 29 years old in good health.

The chain couples TRBV12-5 to TRBJ2-1; 8 positions match TRBD2. After removal of 5 bases from V and 0 bases from J, the junction contained 18 bases not matched to a gene. Per germline, CDR1 LGHNT and CDR2 FRNRAP. The CDR3 length is 20 residues. The chain's CDR3 is CASGLHPLIRGGPSYNEQFF. The CDR3 DNA follows: TGTGCTAGTGGTCTCCATCCCCTTATCCGCGGGGGGCCCTCCTACAATGAGCAGTTCTTC.

Remarks on this clone: The same CDR3 arises from other DNA sequences in this sample as well. The chain couples TRBV18 to TRBJ2-5; D is possibly TRBD2 (5 bases). CDR1 is KGHSH and CDR2 is LQKENI in the germline V gene. Trimming pared 3 bases from V and 2 bases from J, leaving 13 bases between. This CDR3 has 15 amino acids. CDR3 residues: CASSPPSGAQETQYF. The CDR3 DNA sequence: TGTGCCAGCTCACCCCCGAGCGGAGCACAAGAGACCCAGTACTTC.

This chain connects TRBV28 to TRBJ2-4, with a tentative D call TRBD2 (6 bases). The germline V gene has CDR1 MDHEN and CDR2 SYDVKM. Trimming took off 6 bases at V and 1 base at J, with 13 bases between the two ends. The length of the CDR3 is 15 residues. CDR3 nucleotide sequence: TGTGCCAGCAGGAGAGGAGGGGTTGCCAAAAACATTCAGTACTTC. Its translation: CASRRGGVAKNIQYF.

The chain combines TRBV28 with TRBJ1-1, with 7 bases fitting TRBD1. The CDR3 sequence is 12 residues long. Germline CDR1 reads MDHEN; CDR2 reads SYDVKM. With V trimmed by 6 bases and J by 12 bases, 10 bases remained unmatched. The CDR3 here is CASRSNRGMSFF. The CDR3 DNA is TGTGCCAGCAGGTCTAACAGGGGTATGTCTTTCTTT.

The chain joins TRBV7-2 to TRBJ2-3, with a weak D call TRBD2 (5 bases). Deletions cut 5 bases from V and 8 bases from J, with 14 bases between. Germline V gene lookup returns CDR1 SGHTA and CDR2 FQGNSA. The CDR3 sequence is 13 residues long. The CDR3 sequence is CASSRGLTSTQYF. The CDR3 nucleotides read TGTGCCAGCAGCCGAGGACTCACGAGTACGCAGTATTTT.

A single count supports this clone. This chain joins TRBV4-3 and TRBJ2-2; D remains unclear. The ends were cut back, 1 base at V and 6 bases at J, with 9 bases in the middle. This CDR3 spans 14 amino acids. Germline V gene data show CDR1 as LGHNA and CDR2 as YSLEER. The CDR3 sequence is CASSQATWSGELFF. In nucleotides, the CDR3 is TGCGCCAGCAGCCAAGCCACCTGGTCCGGGGAGCTGTTTTTT.

The CDR3 region has the DNA TGTGCCAGCAGCTTGGTCTCTGGCGGGGGATTCGAGACCCAGTACTTC. Translating gives CASSLVSGGGFETQYF. The chain is built from TRBV7-2 and TRBJ2-5, with 7 bases that match TRBD2. Trimming removed 3 bases from V and 5 bases from J; junction bases left unmatched: 12. CDR1 is SGHTA and CDR2 is FQGNSA in the germline V gene. The CDR3 has 16 residues. Drawing the rest from reference TRBV7-2 and TRBJ2-5, the complete variable domain is GAGVSQSPSNKVTEKGKDVELRCDPISGHTALYWYRQSLGQGLEFLIYFQGNSAPDKSGLPSDRFSAERTGGSVSTLTIQRTQQEDSAVYLCASSLVSGGGFETQYFGPGTRLLVL.

The chain couples TRBV27 to TRBJ1-6; tentative D call: TRBD1 (5 bases). Between the trimmed V and J ends, which lost 3 bases and 0 bases, there was a span of 12 bases. This CDR3 contains 17 residues. Germline V CDR1 and CDR2: MNHEY, SMNVEV (reference sequence). The CDR3 region is CASSLRGTPSYNSPLHF. The CDR3 DNA reads as TGTGCCAGCAGTTTGCGAGGGACCCCCTCCTATAATTCACCCCTCCACTTT.

This clone was counted a single time. This sample also contains other DNA sequences that code for the same CDR3. J is TRBJ1-1 and V is TRBV6-5, with 7 bases fitting TRBD1. V dropped 6 bases and J dropped 0; count of bases not matched to a gene: 4. CDR1 and CDR2 from the germline V gene are MNHEY and SVGAGI. This CDR3 is built from 14 residues. In DNA, the CDR3 is TGTGCCAGCAGCCGACAGGGTATGAACACTGAAGCTTTCTTT. Protein product: CASSRQGMNTEAFF.

The chain employs TRBV6-6 and TRBJ2-1; 8 bases are shared with TRBD2. J lost 7 bases, V lost 8 bases, and 13 bases had no gene match. The CDR3 contains 15 residues. CDR1 and CDR2 from the germline V gene are MNHNY and SVGAGI (reference sequence). The CDR3 protein is CASSMAAGDGNEQFF. The CDR3 DNA reads TGTGCCAGCTCTATGGCAGCGGGAGATGGAAATGAGCAGTTCTTC.

As concerns this clone: The sample carries other DNA sequences with the same CDR3. The V call is TRBV20-1, the J call TRBJ2-5; no clear D. V lost 0 bases, J lost 5 bases, and 4 bases lay in between. There are 11 residues in the CDR3. The V gene's germline CDR1 is DFQATT and CDR2 SNEGSKA (reference sequence). CDR3 nucleotides: TGCAGTGCTAGAGACGGCGAGACCCAGTACTTC. Encoded protein: CSARDGETQYF.